Listed below are T cell receptor beta chains from one sample, sequenced in a study of T-cell reconstitution after alpha-beta-depleted transplantation in children. A single record per CDR3 protein comes from TCRdb applying MiXCR to the PCR reads. The table records about 830,000 distinct CDR3 sequences, 15% to 20% of them present only once. This sample comprised PBMCs, mostly from graft donor cells, obtained 360 days after TCRalphabeta/CD19-depleted stem cell transplant. The receptor source for this set is a male patient younger than 18 who had a stem cell transplant for acute lymphoblastic leukemia, so the T cells may come from the graft donor. The CDR3 runs from the conserved cysteine through the conserved F or W. Each record gives: V gene, J gene, CDR3 length, clone size, D gene, CDR3 DNA, CDR3 protein. The D gene is left open where the match is weak. Rows may omit the clone size; those that give it use once, few, many or a size class.

V gene: TRBV5-1
J gene: TRBJ1-5
CDR3 length: 15
clone size: few
D gene: .
CDR3 DNA: TGCGCCAGCAGCTTGAAGGGGAATAGCAATCAGCCCCAGCATTTT
CDR3 protein: CASSLKGNSNQPQHF

V gene: TRBV6-5
J gene: TRBJ2-5
CDR3 length: 14
clone size: many
D gene: TRBD2
CDR3 DNA: TGTGCCAGCAGTTACGTAGCGGGGCTAGAGACCCAGTACTTC
CDR3 protein: CASSYVAGLETQYF

V gene: TRBV12-3/TRBV12-4
J gene: TRBJ2-7
CDR3 length: 13
clone size: few
D gene: TRBD2
CDR3 DNA: TGTGCCAGCGGGGGGTCGACTAGCGTCGAGCAGTACTTC
CDR3 protein: CASGGSTSVEQYF

V gene: TRBV2
J gene: TRBJ2-2
CDR3 length: 14
clone size: .
D gene: TRBD1
CDR3 DNA: TGTGCCAGCAGGGGTGGACAGGGCGCCGGGGAGCTGTTTTTT
CDR3 protein: CASRGGQGAGELFF

V gene: TRBV5-1
J gene: TRBJ2-1
CDR3 length: 13
clone size: many
D gene: .
CDR3 DNA: TGCGCCAGCATTGGGCTAGTGCGGTATGAGCAGTTCTTC
CDR3 protein: CASIGLVRYEQFF

V gene: TRBV3-1
J gene: TRBJ2-1
CDR3 length: 16
clone size: .
D gene: .
CDR3 DNA: TGTGCCAGCAGCCTTCACTTCCGAAGCTCCTACAATGAGCAGTTCTTC
CDR3 protein: CASSLHFRSSYNEQFF

V gene: TRBV18
J gene: TRBJ2-3
CDR3 length: 18
clone size: .
D gene: .
CDR3 DNA: TGTGCCAGCTCACCAGAGTTGGGCCCGGCTAGCGACACAGATACGCAGTATTTT
CDR3 protein: CASSPELGPASDTDTQYF

V gene: TRBV6-5
J gene: TRBJ2-5
CDR3 length: 14
clone size: .
D gene: .
CDR3 DNA: TGTGCCAGCAGTTCCTGGACCCGCGGGGAGACCCAGTACTTC
CDR3 protein: CASSSWTRGETQYF

V gene: TRBV7-9
J gene: TRBJ2-7
CDR3 length: 14
clone size: .
D gene: TRBD2
CDR3 DNA: TGTGCCAGCAGCGGTGGACTAGCCGGAGACGAGCAGTACTTC
CDR3 protein: CASSGGLAGDEQYF

V gene: TRBV29-1
J gene: TRBJ2-5
CDR3 length: 13
clone size: many
D gene: .
CDR3 DNA: TGCAGCGTTGAGGCCGGGGCCTTAGAGACCCAGTACTTC
CDR3 protein: CSVEAGALETQYF

V gene: TRBV5-1
J gene: TRBJ2-6
CDR3 length: 15
clone size: many
D gene: .
CDR3 DNA: TGCGCCAGCACCCAACAGAACTCTGGGGCCAACGTCCTGACTTTC
CDR3 protein: CASTQQNSGANVLTF

V gene: TRBV20-1
J gene: TRBJ1-5
CDR3 length: 17
clone size: .
D gene: TRBD1
CDR3 DNA: TGCAGTGCTAGAGACGCGACAGGGGGGCCTAGCAATCAGCCCCAGCATTTT
CDR3 protein: CSARDATGGPSNQPQHF

V gene: TRBV6-5
J gene: TRBJ1-5
CDR3 length: 12
clone size: few
D gene: TRBD1
CDR3 DNA: TGTGCCTCGGGGACAGTAAATCAGCCCCAGCATTTT
CDR3 protein: CASGTVNQPQHF

V gene: TRBV10-3
J gene: TRBJ2-7
CDR3 length: 16
clone size: few
D gene: TRBD2
CDR3 DNA: TGTGCCATCGGGACTTTAGCGGGAGGGCCCTCCTACGAGCAGTACTTC
CDR3 protein: CAIGTLAGGPSYEQYF